This T cell receptor (beta chain) comes out of a study of T-cell reconstitution after alpha-beta-depleted transplantation in children. Per the germline V gene, CDR1 is MNHNY and CDR2 is SVGAGI (reference sequence). There are 13 residues in the CDR3. The germline V and J ends were trimmed by 2 bases and 9 bases, with 11 bases remaining between them. Study results and limitations: Where alpha-beta T cells came from about two months after transplant was reportedly several hundred expanded graft clones. The main origin of T-cell counts and diversity one year after transplant was newly produced T cells. Recipient T cells and thymic progenitors that survived were the source of the high TCRbeta diversity seen at day 60 in some patients.

This clonotype was recorded many times. No antigen is known for it. Unique molecular identifiers were used in preparing the TCRbeta library. TCRdb passed the PCR reads through MiXCR, listing each CDR3 protein once. The sample lists hundreds of thousands of distinct CDR3 sequences, 13% seen once, with about 0.79% in the top ten. The J gene is TRBJ2-1, the V gene TRBV6-6, with D perhaps TRBD2 (6 bases). The TCR was taken from a girl aged 2-15 years with congenital amegakaryocytic thrombocytopenia, due to receive a stem cell transplant. The sequenced sample was PBMCs, obtained before TCRalphabeta/CD19-depleted stem cell transplant. The DNA for the CDR3 is TGTGCCAGCAGTTACGGAGGGCCGAGTGAGCAGTTCTTC. Amino acids: CASSYGGPSEQFF.